The T cell receptor (beta chain) described here comes from a study of T-cell reconstitution after alpha-beta-depleted transplantation in children listed by TCRdb under 2016. With regard to the full study: The study quantitatively tracked T-cell immune reconstitution after TCRalphabeta/CD19-depleted allogeneic hematopoietic cell transplantation in children using TCR repertoire profiling. What the research found in general, with its limitations: In some patients, the high TCRbeta diversity seen at day 60 was put down to recipient T cells and intrathymic progenitors that had survived conditioning. The frequencies of hyperexpanded clones fell over the following months, and after one year, T-cell counts and TCRbeta diversity were mostly attributed to newly produced T cells. The apparently early recovery of alphabetaT-cell counts about two months after transplant reportedly depended on only several hundred rapidly expanded clones that came from non-depleted graft cells.

Libraries were constructed by PCR. TCRdb shows the sequencer as Illumina HiSeq 2500. TCR libraries were prepared with molecular barcoding, using unique molecular identifiers to normalize TCRbeta repertoire quantification. Starting from the raw public reads, TCRdb applied fastp trimming at Q25, assembled clones with MiXCR and retained in-frame beta chains. CDR3 protein sequences are deduplicated, and each keeps its most common genes and DNA. Within this sample are 130,000 to 150,000 distinct CDR3 sequences, with around 9% of them counted one time only. 15% to 20% of the sample goes to the ten largest clones. The meaning of the sample's treatment or condition label: allogeneic hematopoietic cell transplantation with graft depleted of TCRalphabeta T cells and CD19 B cells. Transplant recipients were children who received TCRalphabeta/CD19-depleted allogeneic hematopoietic cell grafts. This clonotype was observed at least ten times. The antigen this receptor binds is unknown. Nothing much larger sits one base from this clone, and base qualities are not available.

This sequence originates from a female patient younger than 10 who had a stem cell transplant for congenital amegakaryocytic thrombocytopenia, so the T cells may come from the graft donor. Sequenced here: PBMCs, mostly from graft donor cells, sampled 180 days after TCRalphabeta/CD19-depleted stem cell transplant.

The DNA reads TGCAGCGTGGGAAGGCGGGCCGGGGAGCTGTTTTTT. Translated, it reads CSVGRRAGELFF. Rearrangement joined TRBV29-1 to TRBJ2-2; tentative D gene TRBD2, with 5 bases matching. As encoded in the germline V gene, CDR1 is SQVTM while CDR2 is ANQGSEA. Including the terminal cysteine and phenylalanine, the CDR3 comprises 12 residues. Only the CDR3 DNA is retained, 36 bases long and in frame from the first base. Between the V and J ends, shortened by 6 bases and 6 bases respectively, the junction contains 11 bases.